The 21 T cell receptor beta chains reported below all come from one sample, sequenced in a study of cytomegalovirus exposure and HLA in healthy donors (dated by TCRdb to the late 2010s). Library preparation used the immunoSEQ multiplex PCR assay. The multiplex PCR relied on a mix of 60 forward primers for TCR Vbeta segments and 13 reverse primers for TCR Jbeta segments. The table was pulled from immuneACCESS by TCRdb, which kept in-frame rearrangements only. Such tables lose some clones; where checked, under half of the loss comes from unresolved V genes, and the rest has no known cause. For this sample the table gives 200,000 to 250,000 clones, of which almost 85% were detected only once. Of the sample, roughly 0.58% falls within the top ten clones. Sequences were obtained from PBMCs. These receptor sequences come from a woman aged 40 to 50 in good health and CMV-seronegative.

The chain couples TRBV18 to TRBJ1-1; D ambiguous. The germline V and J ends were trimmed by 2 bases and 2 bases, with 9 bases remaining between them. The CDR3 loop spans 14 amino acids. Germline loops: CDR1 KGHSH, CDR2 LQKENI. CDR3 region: CASSPWQANTEAFF. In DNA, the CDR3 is TGTGCCAGCTCACCATGGCAGGCAAACACTGAAGCTTTCTTT.

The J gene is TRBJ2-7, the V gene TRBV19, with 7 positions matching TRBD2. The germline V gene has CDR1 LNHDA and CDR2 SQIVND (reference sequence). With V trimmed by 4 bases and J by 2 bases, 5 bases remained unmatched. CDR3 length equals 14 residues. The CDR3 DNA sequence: TGTGCCAGTAGTACCCCTGGGGGGGCCTACGAGCAGTACTTC. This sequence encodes CASSTPGGAYEQYF.

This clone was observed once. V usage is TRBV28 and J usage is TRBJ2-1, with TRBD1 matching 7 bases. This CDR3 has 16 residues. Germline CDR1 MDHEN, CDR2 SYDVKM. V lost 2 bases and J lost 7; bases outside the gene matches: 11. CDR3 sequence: CASSLRRWGQSNEQFF. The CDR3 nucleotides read TGTGCCAGCAGTTTAAGGCGGTGGGGACAGTCGAATGAGCAGTTCTTC.

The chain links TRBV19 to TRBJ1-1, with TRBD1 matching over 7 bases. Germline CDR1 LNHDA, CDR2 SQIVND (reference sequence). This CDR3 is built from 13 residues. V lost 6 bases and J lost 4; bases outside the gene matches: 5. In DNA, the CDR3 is TGTGCCAGTAGCCCTCAGGGGGGCACTGAAGCTTTCTTT. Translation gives CASSPQGGTEAFF.

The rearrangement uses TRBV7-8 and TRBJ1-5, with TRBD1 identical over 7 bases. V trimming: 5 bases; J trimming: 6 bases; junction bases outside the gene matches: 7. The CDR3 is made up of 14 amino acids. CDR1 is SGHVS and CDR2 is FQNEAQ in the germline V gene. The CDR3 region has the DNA TGTGCCAGCAGCCTAGACAGGGTATCTCAGCCCCAGCATTTT. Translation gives CASSLDRVSQPQHF.

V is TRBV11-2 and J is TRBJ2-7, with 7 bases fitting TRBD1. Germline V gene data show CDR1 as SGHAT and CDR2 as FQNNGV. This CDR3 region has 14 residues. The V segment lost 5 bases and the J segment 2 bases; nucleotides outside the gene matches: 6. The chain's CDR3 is CASSPARGTYEQYF. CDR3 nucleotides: TGTGCCAGCAGCCCGGCCAGGGGGACCTACGAGCAGTACTTC.

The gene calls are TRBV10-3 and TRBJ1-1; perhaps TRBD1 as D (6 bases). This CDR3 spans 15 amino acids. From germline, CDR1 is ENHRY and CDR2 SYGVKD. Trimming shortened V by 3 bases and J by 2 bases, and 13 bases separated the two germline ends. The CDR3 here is CAISDSDRTNTEAFF. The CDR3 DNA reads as TGTGCCATCAGTGACTCAGACAGGACAAACACTGAAGCTTTCTTT.

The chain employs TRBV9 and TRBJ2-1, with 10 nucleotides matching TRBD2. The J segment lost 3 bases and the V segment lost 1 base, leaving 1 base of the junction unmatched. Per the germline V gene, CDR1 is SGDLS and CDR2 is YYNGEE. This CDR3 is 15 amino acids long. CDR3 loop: CASSVRTSGYNEQFF. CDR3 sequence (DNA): TGTGCCAGCAGCGTAAGGACTAGCGGCTACAATGAGCAGTTCTTC. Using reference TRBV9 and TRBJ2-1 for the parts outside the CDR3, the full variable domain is DSGVTQTPKHLITATGQRVTLRCSPRSGDLSVYWYQQSLDQGLQFLIQYYNGEERAKGNILERFSAQQFPDLHSELNLSSLELGDSALYFCASSVRTSGYNEQFFGPGTRLTVL.

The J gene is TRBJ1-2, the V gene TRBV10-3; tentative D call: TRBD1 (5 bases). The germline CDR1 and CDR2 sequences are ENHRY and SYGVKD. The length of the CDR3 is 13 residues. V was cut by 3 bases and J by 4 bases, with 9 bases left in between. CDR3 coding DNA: TGTGCCATCAGTGACGGGGGTTTCTATGGCTACACCTTC. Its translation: CAISDGGFYGYTF.

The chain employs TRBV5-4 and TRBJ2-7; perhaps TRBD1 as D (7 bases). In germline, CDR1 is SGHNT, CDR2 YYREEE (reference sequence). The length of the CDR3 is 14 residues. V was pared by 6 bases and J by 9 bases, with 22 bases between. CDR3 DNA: TGTGCCAGCACCCCGGATTGGGGGGACAGACCGCAGTACTTC. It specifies CASTPDWGDRPQYF. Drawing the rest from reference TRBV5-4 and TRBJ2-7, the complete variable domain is ETGVTQSPTHLIKTRGQQVTLRCSSQSGHNTVSWYQQALGQGPQFIFQYYREEENGRGNFPPRFSGLQFPNYSSELNVNALELDDSALYLCASTPDWGDRPQYFGPGTRLTVT.

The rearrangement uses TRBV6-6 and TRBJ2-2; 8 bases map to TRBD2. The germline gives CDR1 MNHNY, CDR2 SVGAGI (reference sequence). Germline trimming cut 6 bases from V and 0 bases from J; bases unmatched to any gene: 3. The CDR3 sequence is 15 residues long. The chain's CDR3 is CASSSSGANTGELFF. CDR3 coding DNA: TGTGCCAGCAGCAGTAGCGGGGCGAACACCGGGGAGCTGTTTTTT.

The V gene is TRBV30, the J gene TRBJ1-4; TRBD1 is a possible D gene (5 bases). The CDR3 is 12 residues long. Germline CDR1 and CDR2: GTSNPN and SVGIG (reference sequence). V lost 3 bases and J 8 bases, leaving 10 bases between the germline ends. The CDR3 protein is CAWRQEGEKLFF. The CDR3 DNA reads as TGTGCCTGGAGACAGGAAGGGGAAAAACTGTTTTTT.

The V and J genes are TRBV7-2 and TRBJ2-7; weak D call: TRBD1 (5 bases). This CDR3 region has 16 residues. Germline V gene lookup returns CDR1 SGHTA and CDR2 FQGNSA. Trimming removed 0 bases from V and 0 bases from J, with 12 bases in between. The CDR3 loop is CASSLAKGLSSYEQYF. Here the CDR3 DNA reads TGTGCCAGCAGCTTAGCCAAGGGGCTAAGCTCCTACGAGCAGTACTTC.

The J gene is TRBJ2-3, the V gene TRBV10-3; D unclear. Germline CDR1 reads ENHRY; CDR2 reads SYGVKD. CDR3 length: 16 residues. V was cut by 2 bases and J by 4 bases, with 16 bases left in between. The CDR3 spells CAISELSQDRPDTQYF. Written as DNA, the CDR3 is TGTGCCATCAGTGAGCTTTCCCAGGATCGCCCAGATACGCAGTATTTT.

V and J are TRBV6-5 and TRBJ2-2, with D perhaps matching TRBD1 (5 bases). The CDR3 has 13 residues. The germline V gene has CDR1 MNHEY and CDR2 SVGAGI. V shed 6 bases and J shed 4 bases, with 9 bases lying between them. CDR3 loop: CASRAGFTGELFF. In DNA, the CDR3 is TGTGCCAGCAGGGCAGGGTTCACCGGGGAGCTGTTTTTT.

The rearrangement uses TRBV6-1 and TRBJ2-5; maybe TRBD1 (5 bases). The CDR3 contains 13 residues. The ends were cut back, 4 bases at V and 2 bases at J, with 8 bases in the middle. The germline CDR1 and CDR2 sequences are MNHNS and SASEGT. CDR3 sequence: CASSGQIQETQYF. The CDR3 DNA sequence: TGTGCCAGCAGTGGACAGATACAAGAGACCCAGTACTTC.

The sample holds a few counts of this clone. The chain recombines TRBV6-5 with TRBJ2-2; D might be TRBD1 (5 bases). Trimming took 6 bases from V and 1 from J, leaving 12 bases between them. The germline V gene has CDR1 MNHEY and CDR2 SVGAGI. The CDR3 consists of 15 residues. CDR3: CASRTTGLNTGELFF. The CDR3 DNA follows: TGTGCCAGCAGGACAACAGGTTTGAACACCGGGGAGCTGTTTTTT.

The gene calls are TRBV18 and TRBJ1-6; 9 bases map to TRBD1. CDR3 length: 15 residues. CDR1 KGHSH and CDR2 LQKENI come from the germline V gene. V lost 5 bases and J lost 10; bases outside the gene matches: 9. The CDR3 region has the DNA TGTGCCAGCTCATTGAACCGGGACAGGGAATCACCCCTCCACTTT. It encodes CASSLNRDRESPLHF.

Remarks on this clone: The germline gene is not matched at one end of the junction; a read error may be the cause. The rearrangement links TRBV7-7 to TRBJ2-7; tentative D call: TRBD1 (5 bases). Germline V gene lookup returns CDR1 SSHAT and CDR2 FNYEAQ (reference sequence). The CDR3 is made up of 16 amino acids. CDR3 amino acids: CASSLRIRAYSYEQYF. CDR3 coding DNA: TGTGCTAGCAGCTTAAGGATCAGGGCTTACTCCTACGAGCAGTACTTC.

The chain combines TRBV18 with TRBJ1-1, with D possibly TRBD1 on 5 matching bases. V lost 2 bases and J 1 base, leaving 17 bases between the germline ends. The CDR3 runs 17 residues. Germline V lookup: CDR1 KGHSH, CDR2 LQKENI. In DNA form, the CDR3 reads TGTGCCAGCTCACCAACGCAGGGTCCCACCAAGAACACTGAAGCTTTCTTT. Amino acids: CASSPTQGPTKNTEAFF.

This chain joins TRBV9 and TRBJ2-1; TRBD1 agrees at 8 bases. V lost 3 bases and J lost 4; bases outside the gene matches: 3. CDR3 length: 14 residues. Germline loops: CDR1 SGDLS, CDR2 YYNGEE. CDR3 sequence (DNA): TGTGCCAGCAGCGCCGGGACAGGTTACAATGAGCAGTTCTTC. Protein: CASSAGTGYNEQFF.